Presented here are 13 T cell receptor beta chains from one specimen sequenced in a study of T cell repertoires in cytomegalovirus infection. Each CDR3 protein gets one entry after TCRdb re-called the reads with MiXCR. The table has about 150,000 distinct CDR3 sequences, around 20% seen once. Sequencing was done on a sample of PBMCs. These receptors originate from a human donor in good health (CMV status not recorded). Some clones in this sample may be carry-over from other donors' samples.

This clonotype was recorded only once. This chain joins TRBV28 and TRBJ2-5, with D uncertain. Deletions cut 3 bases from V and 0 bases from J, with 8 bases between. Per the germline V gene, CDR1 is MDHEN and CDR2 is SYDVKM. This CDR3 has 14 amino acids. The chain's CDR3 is CASSFRHYQETQYF. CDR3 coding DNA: TGTGCCAGCAGTTTCCGGCACTACCAAGAGACCCAGTACTTC.

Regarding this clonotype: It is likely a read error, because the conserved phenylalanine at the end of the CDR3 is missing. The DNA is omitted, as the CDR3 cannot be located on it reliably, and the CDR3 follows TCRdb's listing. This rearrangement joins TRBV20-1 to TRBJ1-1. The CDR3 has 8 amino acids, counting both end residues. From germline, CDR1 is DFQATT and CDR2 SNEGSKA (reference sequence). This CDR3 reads CSATSPAL.

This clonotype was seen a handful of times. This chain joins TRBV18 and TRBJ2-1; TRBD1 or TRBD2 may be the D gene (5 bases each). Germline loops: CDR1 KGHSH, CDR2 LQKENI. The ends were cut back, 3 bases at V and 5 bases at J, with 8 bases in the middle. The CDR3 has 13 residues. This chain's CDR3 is CASSPRGDNEQFF. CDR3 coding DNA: TGTGCCAGCTCACCGAGGGGAGACAATGAGCAGTTCTTC.

CDR3 bases: TGTGCCAGCAGTCGGGACAGAAATTTTAATATTCAGTACTTC. Its translation: CASSRDRNFNIQYF. This chain joins TRBV2 and TRBJ2-4, with TRBD1 matching over 7 bases. Germline assignment: CDR1 SNHLY and CDR2 FYNNEI. CDR3 size: 14 residues. With 5 bases clipped from V and 10 bases from J, the junction kept 11 bases outside the gene matches.

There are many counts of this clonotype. Here the CDR3 reads CASSPDRGNNQPQHF. The CDR3 DNA is TGTGCCAGCAGCCCGGACAGAGGAAACAATCAGCCCCAGCATTTT. The rearrangement links TRBV7-8 to TRBJ1-5; weak D call: TRBD1 (6 bases). The CDR3 consists of 15 residues. Looked up from germline, CDR1 is SGHVS and CDR2 is FQNEAQ. V lost 5 bases and J 3 bases, leaving 14 bases between the germline ends.

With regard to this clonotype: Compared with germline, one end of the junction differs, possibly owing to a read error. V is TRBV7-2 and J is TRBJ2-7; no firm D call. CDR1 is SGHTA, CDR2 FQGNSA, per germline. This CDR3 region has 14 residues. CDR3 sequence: CARSSYAAPYEQYF. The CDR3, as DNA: TGTGCCCGCAGCTCCTATGCTGCTCCCTACGAGCAGTACTTC. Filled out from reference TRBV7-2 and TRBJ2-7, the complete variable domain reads GAGVSQSPSNKVTEKGKDVELRCDPISGHTALYWYRQSLGQGLEFLIYFQGNSAPDKSGLPSDRFSAERTGGSVSTLTIQRTQQEDSAVYLCARSSYAAPYEQYFGPGTRLTVT.

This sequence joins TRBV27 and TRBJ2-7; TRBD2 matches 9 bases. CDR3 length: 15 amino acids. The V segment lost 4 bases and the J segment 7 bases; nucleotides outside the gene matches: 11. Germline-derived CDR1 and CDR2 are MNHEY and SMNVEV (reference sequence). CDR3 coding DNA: TGTGCCAGCAGTTGGTGGACTAGCGAACACAATGAGCAGTACTTC. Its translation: CASSWWTSEHNEQYF.

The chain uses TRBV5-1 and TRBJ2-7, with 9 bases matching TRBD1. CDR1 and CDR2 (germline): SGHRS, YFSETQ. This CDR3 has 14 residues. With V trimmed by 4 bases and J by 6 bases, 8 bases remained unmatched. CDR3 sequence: CASSHPTGGSEQYF. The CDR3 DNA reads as TGCGCCAGCAGCCATCCGACAGGGGGAAGCGAGCAGTACTTC.

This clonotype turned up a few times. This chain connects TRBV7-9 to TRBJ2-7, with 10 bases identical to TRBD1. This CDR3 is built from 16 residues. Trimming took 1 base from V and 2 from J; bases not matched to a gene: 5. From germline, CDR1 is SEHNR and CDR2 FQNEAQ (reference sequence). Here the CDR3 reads CASSLVRTGGTYEQYF. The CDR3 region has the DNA TGTGCCAGCAGCTTAGTCCGGACAGGGGGTACCTACGAGCAGTACTTC.

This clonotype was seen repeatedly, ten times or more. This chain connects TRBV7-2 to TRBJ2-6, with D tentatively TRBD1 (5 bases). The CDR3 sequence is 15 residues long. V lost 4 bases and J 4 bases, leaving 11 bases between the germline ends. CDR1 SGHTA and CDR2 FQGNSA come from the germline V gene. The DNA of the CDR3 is TGTGCCAGCAGCTCGACACAGGTGGGGGCCAACGTCCTGACTTTC. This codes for CASSSTQVGANVLTF.

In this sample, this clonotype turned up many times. CDR3: CASSLEAGGSYNSPLHF. The CDR3 nucleotides read TGTGCCAGCAGCTTAGAGGCAGGGGGATCCTATAATTCACCCCTCCACTTT. The chain is built from TRBV7-2 and TRBJ1-6; the match to TRBD1 covers 7 bases. Germline V gene data show CDR1 as SGHTA and CDR2 as FQGNSA. The CDR3 covers 17 residues. J gave up 1 base and V 1 base, and 4 bases lay outside the gene matches.

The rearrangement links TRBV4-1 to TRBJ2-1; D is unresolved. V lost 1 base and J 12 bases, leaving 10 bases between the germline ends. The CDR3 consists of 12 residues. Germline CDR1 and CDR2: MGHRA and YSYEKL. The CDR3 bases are TGCGCCAGCAGCCAAGTGACCGAGCGGCAGTTCTTC. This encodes CASSQVTERQFF.

The CDR3 coding sequence is TGCAGTGCTATAGAGCCGCCGGGGGTAGCGGATTACGAGCAGTACTTC. Amino acid sequence: CSAIEPPGVADYEQYF. The chain is built from TRBV20-1 and TRBJ2-7; D is perhaps TRBD2 (6 bases). This CDR3 is built from 16 residues. Germline-derived CDR1 and CDR2 are DFQATT and SNEGSKA (reference sequence). The V end was cut by 4 bases, the J end by 4 bases, with 23 bases between.